The 24 T cell receptor beta chains listed next were all sequenced from one sample in a study of T cell changes during pregnancy in multiple sclerosis. The data were produced by immunoSEQ multiplex PCR, yet TCRdb's version contains in-frame clones alone and is incomplete. Of approximately 52,000 clones detected, 92% appear once; the ten largest clones hold approximately 0.9%. This material consisted of CD4+ T cells from peripheral blood mononuclear cells, taken in the second trimester of pregnancy. The origin of the receptors is a female donor in good health, enrolled as a control in a pregnancy study.

The chain uses TRBV30 and TRBJ1-1; perhaps TRBD1 as D (6 bases). Germline V gene data show CDR1 as GTSNPN and CDR2 as SVGIG (reference sequence). The CDR3 runs to 11 residues. The CDR3 bases are TGTGCTGGGGAGGGGGGAACTGAAGCTTTCTTT. Translated, it gives CAGEGGTEAFF.

The chain's CDR3 is CASSLVSAIGQYF. The CDR3, as DNA: TGTGCCAGCAGCTTGGTGTCCGCTATTGGGCAGTACTTC. The gene calls are TRBV5-6 and TRBJ2-7; D unresolved. The V end was cut by 0 bases, the J end by 9 bases, with 13 bases between. The V gene's germline CDR1 is SGHDT and CDR2 YYEEEE. This CDR3 spans 13 amino acids.

The genes are TRBV19 and TRBJ1-5; TRBD1 might be the D (6 bases). CDR3 length: 15 amino acids. Germline CDR1 LNHDA, CDR2 SQIVND (reference sequence). The germline V and J ends were trimmed by 4 bases and 0 bases, with 10 bases remaining between them. The CDR3 here is CASSTGVYSNQPQHF. The CDR3, as DNA: TGTGCCAGTAGTACAGGGGTTTATAGCAATCAGCCCCAGCATTTT.

This chain uses TRBV4-1 with TRBJ2-1; weak D call: TRBD2 (6 bases). Germline V gene lookup returns CDR1 MGHRA and CDR2 YSYEKL. The V gene lost 1 base and the J gene lost 5 bases, with 9 bases spanning the gap. CDR3 length: 14 amino acids. In nucleotides, the CDR3 is TGCGCCAGCAGCCAAGCCGGGAGAGACAATGAGCAGTTCTTC. It yields the protein CASSQAGRDNEQFF.

V is TRBV18 and J is TRBJ2-1; TRBD2 is a possible D gene (6 bases). Trimming took off 6 bases at V and 1 base at J, with 10 bases between the two ends. Germline CDR1 KGHSH, CDR2 LQKENI. This CDR3 contains 14 residues. The CDR3, as DNA: TGTGCCAGCTCCCCGGGGGTATCCTACAATGAGCAGTTCTTC. Its translation: CASSPGVSYNEQFF.

This clone was counted a single time. This chain links TRBV19 with TRBJ1-1; TRBD1 matches 12 bases. Losses at the gene ends were 3 bases for V and 10 bases for J; bases not matched to a gene: 15. This CDR3 has 17 amino acids. In germline, CDR1 is LNHDA, CDR2 SQIVND (reference sequence). CDR3 DNA sequence: TGTGCCAGTAGTATCGCCGGGACAGGGGGCGTTATCAGGGGAGCTTTCTTT. It encodes CASSIAGTGGVIRGAFF.

The chain employs TRBV7-9 and TRBJ1-1, with a possible D match to TRBD1 (5 bases). The CDR3 runs to 16 residues. Germline V gene sequence: CDR1 SEHNR, CDR2 FQNEAQ (reference sequence). Trimming took off 5 bases at V and 5 bases at J, with 21 bases between the two ends. CDR3 loop: CASSPYRFRGGTEAFF. CDR3 coding DNA: TGTGCCAGCAGCCCATACCGTTTCCGGGGGGGTACTGAAGCTTTCTTT. Using reference TRBV7-9 and TRBJ1-1 for the parts outside the CDR3, the full variable domain is DTGVSQNPRHKITKRGQNVTFRCDPISEHNRLYWYRQTLGQGPEFLTYFQNEAQLEKSRLLSDRFSAERPKGSFSTLEIQRTEQGDSAMYLCASSPYRFRGGTEAFFGQGTRLTVV.

The V and J genes are TRBV10-2 and TRBJ2-1; maybe TRBD2 (6 bases). CDR1 and CDR2 (germline): WSHSY, SAAADI. This CDR3 spans 12 amino acids. V dropped 7 bases and J dropped 4 bases, with 8 bases sitting between them. CDR3 coding DNA: TGCGCCAGCACCGGGACTTACAATGAGCAGTTCTTC. Protein: CASTGTYNEQFF.

The rearrangement joins TRBV28 to TRBJ2-5; D may be TRBD1 (8 bases). The germline CDR1 and CDR2 sequences are MDHEN and SYDVKM. Trimming took off 6 bases at V and 3 bases at J, with 20 bases between the two ends. The CDR3 sequence is 16 residues long. CDR3 residues: CASSLSGGAGEETQYF. The DNA of the CDR3 is TGTGCCAGCAGCCTATCAGGGGGCGCGGGGGAAGAGACCCAGTACTTC.

The V call is TRBV6-5, the J call TRBJ1-1; weak D call: TRBD1 (5 bases). Germline V gene data show CDR1 as MNHEY and CDR2 as SVGAGI. Trimming stripped 6 bases from V and 2 bases from J, with 16 bases between. This CDR3 has 15 residues. The CDR3 bases are TGTGCCAGCAGCCCTCGTAAGGGGTTAAACACTGAAGCTTTCTTT. Translation: CASSPRKGLNTEAFF.

V and J are TRBV28 and TRBJ2-7; D is ambiguous. This CDR3 region has 13 residues. V was clipped by 3 bases and J by 0 bases, with 6 bases between them. CDR1 is MDHEN and CDR2 is SYDVKM in the germline V gene. DNA of the CDR3: TGTGCCAGCAGTTTCCAGAACTCCTACGAGCAGTACTTC. Encoded protein: CASSFQNSYEQYF.

V and J are TRBV11-2 and TRBJ2-7, with D uncertain. The CDR3 loop spans 13 amino acids. The V gene's germline CDR1 is SGHAT and CDR2 FQNNGV. Between the trimmed V and J ends, which lost 2 bases and 2 bases, there was a span of 7 bases. CDR3 sequence (DNA): TGTGCCAGCAGCTTACCCGGTCCCTACGAGCAGTACTTC. Translating it yields CASSLPGPYEQYF.

This clone was counted once. The genes are TRBV7-9 and TRBJ2-3, with 7 bases identical to TRBD2. In germline, CDR1 is SEHNR, CDR2 FQNEAQ (reference sequence). The length of the CDR3 is 16 residues. J was trimmed by 3 bases and V by 6 bases; bases with no gene match: 12. The CDR3 is CASSSFGLVGTDTQYF. The DNA of the CDR3 is TGTGCCAGCAGTTCCTTTGGACTAGTTGGAACAGATACGCAGTATTTT.

The V call is TRBV6-6, the J call TRBJ1-1; possibly TRBD1 for D (5 bases). Germline V gene data show CDR1 as MNHNY and CDR2 as SVGAGI (reference sequence). The V and J ends lost 4 bases and 4 bases respectively, with 16 bases between them. The CDR3 is 15 amino acids. The CDR3 spells CASSFSDTVGTEAFF. For the CDR3, the DNA is TGTGCCAGCAGTTTCTCGGACACGGTTGGCACTGAAGCTTTCTTT.

The CDR3 DNA reads TGTGCCAGCAGCTTATGGGGCAGCCCTTATTACGAGCAGTACTTC. It is translated as CASSLWGSPYYEQYF. The chain has TRBV11-2 and TRBJ2-7, with a weak D call TRBD1 (5 bases). CDR3 size: 15 residues. Germline loops: CDR1 SGHAT, CDR2 FQNNGV. Trimming took 2 bases from V and 4 from J, leaving 15 bases between them.

V and J are TRBV2 and TRBJ1-4, with 10 bases lining up with TRBD1. The CDR3 loop spans 12 amino acids. V shed 8 bases, J shed 8 bases, and the junction held 2 bases outside the gene matches. The germline V gene encodes CDR1 SNHLY and CDR2 FYNNEI. The CDR3 DNA follows: TGTGCCAGCGAGGACAGGGGGGAAAAACTGTTTTTT. Amino acids: CASEDRGEKLFF.

V and J are TRBV27 and TRBJ1-5, with D unclear. This CDR3 spans 15 amino acids. Per germline, CDR1 MNHEY and CDR2 SMNVEV (reference sequence). V was cut by 2 bases and J by 4 bases, with 12 bases left in between. The CDR3 DNA is TGTGCCAGCAGTTTAAGCCCCCTACCTAATCAGCCCCAGCATTTT. Translated, it gives CASSLSPLPNQPQHF.

V and J are TRBV28 and TRBJ2-7; D gene ambiguous. The V gene lost 6 bases and the J gene lost 3 bases, with 12 bases spanning the gap. Per the germline V gene, CDR1 is MDHEN and CDR2 is SYDVKM. The CDR3 is 13 residues long. The CDR3 loop is CASSSHSGYEQYF. In DNA, the CDR3 is TGTGCCAGCAGCTCCCATAGTGGCTACGAGCAGTACTTC.

In this sample, this clone turned up once. The V and J genes are TRBV7-9 and TRBJ1-3; 9 positions match TRBD1. The CDR3 covers 16 residues. Trimming removed 1 base from V and 4 bases from J; junction bases left unmatched: 5. Per the germline V gene, CDR1 is SEHNR and CDR2 is FQNEAQ (reference sequence). The CDR3 reads CASSLVGTGFGNTIYF. DNA for the CDR3: TGTGCCAGCAGCTTAGTTGGGACAGGGTTCGGAAACACCATATATTTT.

V gene TRBV5-5 combines with J gene TRBJ2-2; D may be TRBD1 (6 bases). CDR1 and CDR2 from the germline V gene are SGHKS and YYEKEE (reference sequence). The CDR3 extends over 15 amino acids. V was cut by 1 base and J by 0 bases, with 7 bases left in between. The CDR3 sequence: CASSLTGPNTGELFF. CDR3 nucleotides: TGTGCCAGCAGCTTGACAGGGCCGAACACCGGGGAGCTGTTTTTT.

V is TRBV6-5 and J is TRBJ1-1; a weak D match, TRBD1 (5 bases). The CDR3 runs 14 residues. The germline V gene encodes CDR1 MNHEY and CDR2 SVGAGI. The ends were cut back, 2 bases at V and 1 base at J, with 8 bases in the middle. The CDR3 DNA reads TGTGCCAGCAGTTACCAGGGAACGAACACTGAAGCTTTCTTT. It specifies CASSYQGTNTEAFF.

The CDR3 DNA is TGTGCCAGCAGCGCACACACAGTAAGACAAGAGACCCAGTACTTC. Protein product: CASSAHTVRQETQYF. V and J are TRBV28 and TRBJ2-5; D is ambiguous. The CDR3 loop spans 15 amino acids. Germline V lookup: CDR1 MDHEN, CDR2 SYDVKM. V lost 6 bases and J 2 bases, leaving 16 bases between the germline ends.

The rearrangement joins TRBV7-9 to TRBJ2-1; perhaps TRBD2 as D (6 bases). Germline V gene sequence: CDR1 SEHNR, CDR2 FQNEAQ (reference sequence). CDR3 size: 16 residues. Trimming stripped 5 bases from V and 2 bases from J, with 16 bases between. CDR3: CASSNGGGLTYNEQFF. In DNA form, the CDR3 reads TGTGCCAGCAGCAATGGTGGGGGGTTAACCTACAATGAGCAGTTCTTC.

This chain uses TRBV7-3 with TRBJ2-1; 8 bases match TRBD2. CDR3 length equals 16 residues. Germline V gene lookup returns CDR1 SGHTA and CDR2 FQGTGA. After removal of 4 bases from V and 0 bases from J, the junction contained 5 bases not matched to a gene. The CDR3: CASSSTSGSSYNEQFF. DNA of the CDR3: TGTGCCAGCAGCTCCACTAGCGGCAGCTCCTACAATGAGCAGTTCTTC.